This TCR beta chain appears in the sequencing data of a study of blood T cell repertoires in COVID-19. Study-wide context: T cells, B-cell-depleted T cells, or PBMCs provided the cDNA or gDNA that served as material.

The CDR3 covers 16 residues. V lost 6 bases and J lost 0, with 18 bases in between. The germline V gene encodes CDR1 MDHEN and CDR2 SYDVKM. Methods used by the authors: Estimates of nucleated cell counts were drawn from the amplification of reference gene primers. Using immunoSEQ multiplex PCR, the repertoire was profiled, and TCRdb retains in-frame clones only, with some absent. That table is the source of V, J and clone size, and D and trimming were worked out from the DNA. The table shows tens of thousands of clones, with 60% to 85% occurring only once. Sequenced sample: peripheral blood. The V gene is TRBV28, the J gene TRBJ2-7; TRBD2 might be the D (6 bases). This TCR derives from a woman at least 80 years old with acute or convalescent COVID-19. This CDR3 is CASSLSWGGGSYEQYF. The DNA of the CDR3 is TGTGCCAGCAGCCTATCTTGGGGAGGCGGCTCCTACGAGCAGTACTTC.